The rows below give T cell receptor beta chains drawn from one sample of a study of blood T cell repertoires in COVID-19. Measured with immunoSEQ multiplex PCR; TCRdb has only the in-frame clones, and not every one. In the table there are some 200,000 clones, roughly 75% of which are singletons. The specimen was peripheral blood. These receptors all come from a woman aged 65 to 85 with acute or convalescent COVID-19. The CDR3 runs from the conserved cysteine through the conserved F or W. A D gene is named only where the DNA matches it firmly. Size is omitted from some rows. Given values are once, few, many or a class for expanded clones.

j_call clone_size v_call d_call cdr3_aa cdr3_nt
TRBJ1-4 . TRBV19 . CASSMIGEKLFF TGTGCCAGTAGTATGATCGGTGAAAAACTGTTTTTT
TRBJ1-1 . TRBV14 . CASSLLQGGTEAFF TGTGCCAGCAGCCTCCTCCAGGGAGGCACTGAAGCTTTCTTT
TRBJ2-2 . TRBV19 TRBD2 CAMAKERGGTGGELFF TGTGCCATGGCGAAAGAGCGGGGGGGCACCGGCGGGGAGCTGTTTTTT
TRBJ1-2 . TRBV5-4 . CASSHPTGTGGYTF TGTGCCAGCAGTCATCCAACAGGGACGGGGGGCTACACCTTC
TRBJ1-4 . TRBV4-2 . CASSPAKGGGSSNEKLFF TGTGCCAGCAGCCCTGCCAAGGGGGGAGGGTCGAGTAATGAAAAACTGTTTTTT
TRBJ2-1 . TRBV7-3 . CASSFRYQGGVNEQFF TGTGCCAGCAGCTTCCGGTATCAGGGTGGTGTCAATGAGCAGTTCTTC
TRBJ2-3 . TRBV19 TRBD2 CASSIEGRGGEGGTDTQYF TGTGCCAGTAGTATAGAGGGCCGCGGCGGGGAGGGTGGAACAGATACGCAGTATTTT
TRBJ2-7 . TRBV6-5 . CASRYRGQSAYEQYF TGTGCCAGCAGATATAGGGGTCAGTCGGCCTACGAGCAGTACTTC
TRBJ1-5 . TRBV6-1 TRBD1 CASSGLGQGGFDQPQHF TGTGCCAGCAGTGGTCTGGGACAGGGCGGCTTCGATCAGCCCCAGCATTTT
TRBJ1-2 few TRBV5-6 . CASSSNSYGYTF TGTGCCAGCAGCTCGAACAGCTATGGCTACACCTTC
TRBJ1-6 . TRBV6-6 TRBD1 CASSYVAGGGNSPLHF TGTGCCAGCAGTTACGTAGCAGGGGGTGGGAATTCACCCCTCCACTTT
TRBJ1-6 . TRBV7-2 . CASSSRGFSVRSPLHF TGTGCCAGCAGCTCCCGGGGGTTTTCGGTTCGTTCACCCCTCCACTTT
TRBJ2-5 . TRBV5-4 TRBD1 CASSIDRVPETQYF TGTGCCAGCAGCATAGACAGGGTTCCGGAGACCCAGTACTTC
TRBJ2-7 once TRBV7-9 . CASSSRSGSYEQYF TGTGCCAGCAGCTCCCGGAGCGGGTCCTACGAGCAGTACTTC
TRBJ2-1 once TRBV30 . CAWSVPPILYNEQFF TGTGCCTGGAGTGTACCCCCTATTCTCTACAATGAGCAGTTCTTC
TRBJ2-3 . TRBV27 TRBD1 CASSLEGAYDTDTQYF TGTGCCAGCAGTTTAGAGGGGGCTTACGACACAGATACGCAGTATTTT
TRBJ2-4 few TRBV19 . CASKGSGGGNIQYF TGTGCCAGTAAGGGATCGGGGGGCGGGAACATTCAGTACTTC
TRBJ1-1 . TRBV11-3 . CASRGLNTEAFF TGTGCCAGCCGGGGTTTGAACACTGAAGCTTTCTTT
TRBJ1-1 . TRBV30 . CAWRGNTEAFF TGTGCCTGGCGAGGCAACACTGAAGCTTTCTTT
TRBJ2-7 few TRBV7-3 . CASRELGGSIEQYF TGTGCCAGCAGGGAACTAGGAGGAAGCATCGAGCAGTACTTC
TRBJ1-5 . TRBV19 . CASSMQGRQPQHF TGTGCCAGTAGTATGCAGGGTAGACAGCCCCAGCATTTT
TRBJ1-2 . TRBV19 TRBD1 CASSTSGTGGAGYGYTF TGTGCCAGTAGTACTTCCGGGACAGGGGGCGCCGGCTATGGCTACACCTTC
TRBJ2-3 . TRBV29-1 . CSVLDYTQYF TGCAGCGTCCTCGACTATACGCAGTATTTT
TRBJ2-2 . TRBV7-9 TRBD1 CASSFPSTGAGELFF TGTGCCAGCAGCTTCCCATCTACAGGGGCCGGGGAGCTGTTTTTT
TRBJ1-5 . TRBV10-1 TRBD1 CASKPGQGTQPQHF TGCGCCAGCAAACCGGGACAGGGGACTCAGCCCCAGCATTTT
TRBJ2-7 . TRBV7-9 TRBD2 CASSLSRLAGGMSSYEQYF TGTGCCAGCAGCTTAAGTCGCCTAGCGGGGGGGATGAGCTCCTACGAGCAGTACTTC
TRBJ2-5 . TRBV5-5 . CASNSSPGVGETQYF TGTGCCAGCAATTCCTCCCCCGGGGTAGGGGAGACCCAGTACTTC
TRBJ1-2 . TRBV5-1 TRBD1 CASSSTGTGIGYGYTF TGCGCCAGCAGCTCAACCGGGACAGGAATCGGCTATGGCTACACCTTC
TRBJ2-3 . TRBV2 TRBD2 CASSSNSGGAPYF TGTGCCAGCAGTTCGAATAGCGGGGGTGCCCCGTATTTT
TRBJ1-1 . TRBV9 . CASSVDTNTEAFF TGTGCCAGCAGCGTAGACACCAACACTGAAGCTTTCTTT
TRBJ2-7 . TRBV18 . CASSPLASNYEQYF TGTGCCAGCTCACCCCTCGCTTCTAACTACGAGCAGTACTTC
TRBJ2-5 . TRBV3-1/TRBV3-2 . CASSQDTGETQYF TGTGCCAGCAGCCAAGATACGGGAGAGACCCAGTACTTC
TRBJ1-6 . TRBV6-1 . CASSEQGRGSYNSPLHF TGTGCCAGCAGTGAACAGGGGAGAGGCTCCTATAATTCACCCCTCCACTTT
TRBJ2-3 . TRBV7-2 . CASSLFTDTQYF TGTGCCAGCAGTCTATTCACAGATACGCAGTATTTT
TRBJ2-7 . TRBV5-5 TRBD2 CASSLGLALYEQYF TGTGCCAGCAGCTTGGGACTAGCGTTATACGAGCAGTACTTC
TRBJ1-2 . TRBV29-1 TRBD1 CSVFLRDRNGYTF TGCAGCGTTTTTCTCCGGGACAGAAATGGCTACACCTTC
TRBJ2-3 . TRBV20-1 . CSASSGDTQYF TGCAGTGCTAGTAGCGGAGATACGCAGTATTTT
TRBJ2-2 . TRBV6-5 . CASGGWTGELFF TGTGCCAGCGGGGGGTGGACCGGGGAGCTGTTTTTT